Below, one T cell receptor (beta chain) is given with its context. Its specific antigen is unknown. The sample holds no much larger clone one base away, and base qualities are not on file. This specimen comes from a study of cytomegalovirus exposure and HLA in healthy donors (dated by TCRdb to about 2017). Broadly, across the study: An earlier analysis of some 600 of the donors reported around 280 Gb of sequence data and around 110 million unique TCR beta sequences obtained from some 200 million T cells. A later genetic analysis took genome-wide SNP genotypes for about 55% of the 666 donors and used that subset as a discovery cohort. In the later analysis, no new phenotypic data were used to find candidate immune exposures; instead, reliance was placed on TCR beta sequences and their occurrence across donors. On average, 235,054 unique TCR beta nucleotide sequences were sequenced per donor among some 420 genotyped donors of the cohort, with roughly 18% of those sequences being non-productive. A handful of DR-DQ haplotypes were handled as single units for association and clustering because linkage in the cohort was strong. The genetic ancestry cluster associated with self-reported Caucasian donors included around four fifths of the 398 genotyped donors. All discovery cohort repertoires had been generated on a single sequencing platform. To predict cytomegalovirus infection status, the study combined high-throughput TCR immunosequencing, statistical association of individual TCRs with disease status, and machine learning. An earlier analysis of nearly 600 of the donors applied high-throughput TCR beta sequencing to assess whether each TCR beta V gene segment acted as functional or pseudogenic. Donor age, sex, ethnicity and CMV serostatus were compiled alongside the repertoire data. Approximately 300 gigabases of sequencing data and 80 million or so unique TCR sequences were included in an early release covering about 600 HLA-typed donors. A later analysis re-examined previously published TCR beta repertoires from several hundred donors and added high-resolution HLA genotyping to investigate patterns of TCR occurrence. The number of donors typed differed by locus, with 629-630 for A, B, C, DRB1 and DQB1, more than 500 for DQA1, some 570 for DPA1, and 472 for DPB1. In addition to the first cohort of roughly 670 subjects, a separate validation cohort of about 120 different subjects was used. Class I and class II HLA loci were covered by the typing at four-digit resolution. The T cell repertoires of roughly 660 subjects were profiled by immunosequencing and related to cytomegalovirus serostatus. The study aimed to test whether signatures of past pathogen exposure could be identified by cataloging public T cell receptors. The full study reports these points: Because counts were too low, under 20 rarely observed V segments, including chromosome 9 orphons, were left out of the earlier analysis of several hundred of the donors. A further reported finding was that TCR beta sequences accurately predicted the HLA-A and HLA-B alleles for most subjects in the first cohort. In a later analysis, the rate of TCR association differed among HLA loci, with DRB1 alleles having the most associated TCRs and HLA-C alleles having the fewest. The only immune exposure information available for the cohort was CMV serostatus. A later genetic analysis reported fewer N-insertions in productive TCRs among donors in an Asian-associated ancestry cluster than the roughly 700-donor mean. The study gave a list of some 150 TCR beta chains associated with cytomegalovirus. Because the 87-base-pair reads could not distinguish some IMGT-functional V segments, including TRBV6-2 and TRBV6-3, those segments were excluded. Roughly uniform sequencing depth across donors was assumed in presence/absence analyses, although this assumption may not hold. This cohort had only TCR beta chains sequenced, and the lack of alpha or paired-chain data limited which features could be detected. An association between a missense DCLRE1C variant and V-gene and J-gene trimming of TCR beta chains was found in a later genetic analysis and replicated in an independent cohort. A later analysis found that most CMV-associated TCR beta chains appeared HLA-restricted, with HLA associations seemingly driven largely by CMV exposure. HLA typing was unavailable for some donors at each locus, so association tests used only the typed subset. In a later analysis, several top co-occurrence clusters were reported to appear linked to parvovirus B19, influenza, CMV and Epstein-Barr virus. A cluster of highly shared sequence variants was judged likely to represent a technical artifact of the sequencing pipeline. Linkage disequilibrium might explain the correlated functional status among segregating V segments, but an unknown experimental factor could not be excluded. The authors suggested that the approach could potentially be generalized to other disease states and immunological phenotypes. Cytomegalovirus status was reported to be diagnosed by the classifier with high specificity and sensitivity in both the original and validation cohorts. Compared with equally common non-associated chains, HLA-associated TCR beta chains in a later analysis were more clonally expanded and had lower generation probabilities. In vitro tests confirmed that a few of the cytomegalovirus-associated TCR beta chains recognize cytomegalovirus antigens. An earlier analysis of around 500 of the donors showed that most TCR beta V segments appeared in productive rearrangements either about 87% or about 30% of the time, which broadly matched IMGT annotations. Most TCR sequences were observed very rarely across donors, whereas some public TCRs were present in many individuals. Strong co-occurrence of HLA alleles, especially DR and DQ, made assigning TCR associations to individual alleles difficult. In a later analysis, about 16,000 TCR beta sequences were associated with specific HLA alleles at a false discovery rate of 0.05.

The CDR3 numbers 15 residues from cysteine through phenylalanine. The kept DNA is CDR3 alone, 45 bases in frame from the first base. After removal of 2 bases from V and 2 bases from J, the junction retains 6 bases not matched to a gene. Taken from the germline V gene (reference sequence), the CDR1 and CDR2 loops are LNHDA and SQIVND. The cohort consisted of 600 to 750 healthy bone marrow donors. All cohort members were sampled while nominally healthy, although unrecorded immune exposures were likely present. The donor tested CMV seronegative and was one of the 352 seronegative cohort members. A peripheral blood sample was provided by each donor, and peripheral blood mononuclear cells were used for TCR beta sequencing. The Qiagen DNeasy Blood Extraction Kit was used to extract genomic DNA from the blood cell samples. The library was made by the immunoSEQ multiplex PCR assay. For the multiplex PCR, a mixture combining 60 forward primers for TCR Vbeta segments and 13 reverse primers for TCR Jbeta segments was used. Amplification of the CDR3 region of rearranged TCR beta genes was performed with a multiplex PCR assay on genomic DNA. Amplified TCR beta libraries were sequenced as 87-base-pair reads on the Illumina HiSeq System. Concerning the study's data processing: A later analysis counted about 82 million unique TCR beta chains across the roughly 700 repertoires, and 10 million to 11 million of these chains were shared by at least two donors. To remove PCR and sequencing errors, raw reads were error-corrected and collapsed into unique sequences using a nearest-neighbor algorithm that merged closely related sequences. CDR3 sequences were aligned to IMGT reference sequences to assign V, D and J gene segments. Each retained sequence needed at least a six-nucleotide match to both a V gene segment and a J gene segment. Rearrangements were classified as productive when the CDR3 lacked stop codons and remained in frame with V and J, and all other rearrangements were classified as non-productive. Following IMGT convention, CDR3 was defined as the stretch from the second conserved V-encoded cysteine up to the conserved J-encoded phenylalanine. Sequences without an unambiguous match to a single V gene segment were excluded from the earlier analysis of 587 of the donors. In an earlier analysis of 450 to 700 of the donors, V segments were called functional above 56.7% productive rearrangements and were called segregating when the between-donor standard deviation exceeded 5%. A statistical classification framework was built to diagnose cytomegalovirus status from the catalog of TCR beta chain sequences. V and J gene assignment, in a later analysis, came from comparing TCR nucleotide sequences with IMGT/GENE-DB human TR gene sequences. In a later analysis, CDR3 sequences and most-parsimonious VDJ recombination scenarios were assigned using the TCRdist pipeline. In a later analysis, every TCR beta chain was defined by the combination of its CDR3 amino acid sequence and its V-gene family, and reads without a unique V-gene family were dropped. To address suspected cross-contamination and a sequencing artifact, a later analysis removed under 600 highly shared, low-generation-probability nucleotide sequences. For each public chain, a later analysis derived a clonal expansion index from normalized ranks of inferred template counts within each repertoire. Generation probabilities in a later analysis came from a VDJ recombination model fitted to out-of-frame rearrangements, and those results were checked against IGoR. In a later analysis, hypergeometric tests were used to score TCR-TCR, TCR-HLA and TCR-CMV co-occurrence, with a repertoire-size bias correction applied to TCR pairs. False discovery rates were estimated in a later analysis by permuting HLA or CMV assignments 20 times. A later analysis grouped co-occurring TCRs with DBSCAN, adding TCRdist sequence similarity when clustering within HLA-allele-positive subsets. Repertoires with fewer than 30,000 or more than 120,000 public chains were left out of co-occurrence clustering, as were a handful of repertoires with anomalous nucleotide sharing. TCRdb carries this immuneACCESS record with in-frame sequences only. Its versions omit some clonotypes, under half of them owing to an unresolved V gene in the studies checked, with the rest unexplained. From that table come the V and J calls and clone size; the DNA was used to work out D and trimming. For this sample the table gives fewer than 200,000 clones, of which about three quarters were detected only once. The ten top clones hold over 1.1% of the sample.

Input material: PBMCs. This receptor was identified in a man between 18 and 35 years old in good health and CMV-seronegative. The chain is assembled from TRBV19 and TRBJ2-7, and 7 junction bases match TRBD2. The CDR3 protein is CASSIIWGGAYEQYF. At the DNA level, the sequence is TGTGCCAGTAGTATAATATGGGGGGGAGCCTACGAGCAGTACTTC.